Given below is one TCR beta chain in context. This sample stems from a study of radiotherapy plus CTLA-4 blockade in lung cancer. Libraries were prepared by immunoSEQ multiplex PCR; TCRdb keeps only in-frame clonotypes and omits some of them. This table holds fewer than 85,000 clones, approximately 86% found once. The CDR3 totals 12 residues. V lost 5 bases to trimming and J lost 8 bases, with 9 bases between them. Germline lookup yields CDR1 SNHLY and CDR2 FYNNEI. The chain recombines TRBV2 with TRBJ1-4; D gene uncertain. Here the sequenced sample was peripheral blood, taken from a patient treated with radiotherapy plus ipilimumab. The clonotype originates from a human donor with non-small cell lung cancer who had stable disease on radiotherapy plus ipilimumab. The CDR3 DNA reads as TGTGCCAGCAGTCGGGCCGCGGAAAAACTGTTTTTT. Amino acid sequence: CASSRAAEKLFF.